One T cell receptor beta chain is described in this entry. Antigen specificity is unknown. The data stem from a study of response to subunit inactivated influenza vaccine. One entry per CDR3 protein results from TCRdb running MiXCR on the RT-PCR reads. The data contain about 540,000 distinct CDR3 sequences, less than 15% of them singletons. Study-wide findings and caveats: A suggestion made by the authors is that each seasonal influenza vaccination recruits few new T cells.

V was trimmed by 7 bases and J by 1 base, leaving 7 bases between them. The CDR3 has 12 residues. Germline loops: CDR1 MDHEN, CDR2 SYDVKM. The sequencing here drew on PBMCs from blood, taken 11 to 12 days after vaccination. This chain connects TRBV28 to TRBJ1-1; D is uncertain. The receptor comes from a man between 50 and 59 years old who received an inactivated influenza vaccine. CDR3 protein: CASKVPNTEAFF. The CDR3 nucleotides read TGTGCCAGCAAGGTCCCGAACACTGAAGCTTTCTTT.